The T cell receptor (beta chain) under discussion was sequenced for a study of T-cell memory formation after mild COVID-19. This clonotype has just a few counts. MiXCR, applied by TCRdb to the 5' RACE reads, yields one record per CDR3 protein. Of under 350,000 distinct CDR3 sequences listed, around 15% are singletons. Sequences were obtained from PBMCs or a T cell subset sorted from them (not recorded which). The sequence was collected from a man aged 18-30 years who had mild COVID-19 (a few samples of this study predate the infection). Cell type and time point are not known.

The DNA for the CDR3 is TGTGCCAGCAGCTTAGCGGGGGACTCCCCTGGGACCCAGTACTTC. It yields the protein CASSLAGDSPGTQYF. V is TRBV7-6 and J is TRBJ2-5; D is perhaps TRBD2 (6 bases). Germline V gene lookup returns CDR1 SGHVS and CDR2 FNYEAQ. CDR3 length: 15 residues. V was clipped by 0 bases and J by 7 bases, with 15 bases between them. The whole variable domain, filled in from reference TRBV7-6 and TRBJ2-5, reads GAGVSQSPRYKVTKRGQDVALRCDPISGHVSLYWYRQALGQGPEFLTYFNYEAQQDKSGLPNDRFSAERPEGSISTLTIQRTEQRDSAMYRCASSLAGDSPGTQYFGPGTRLLVL.